Below are 11 T cell receptor beta chains sequenced from a single sample in a study of early T cells in non-severe SARS-CoV-2 infection. One entry per CDR3 protein, called by TCRdb with MiXCR from the 5' RACE reads. The sample consists of tens of thousands of distinct CDR3 sequences, about 7% of them appearing once. The source material was whole blood. These TCRs come from an adult who was a healthcare worker with PCR-confirmed SARS-CoV-2 infection or an uninfected control (not recorded which).

Ten or more counts support this clonotype. CDR3 nucleotides: TGTGCCAGCAGTGACGGAGAGGGGGCAGGTGGCTACACCTTC. Translation: CASSDGEGAGGYTF. The chain joins TRBV6-4 to TRBJ1-2; 7 bases match TRBD1. This CDR3 has 14 residues. The V gene end was trimmed by 2 bases and the J gene end by 7 bases; junction bases not matched to a gene: 7. CDR1 and CDR2 from the germline V gene are MRHNA and SNTAGT.

This clonotype was recorded many times. V usage is TRBV12-3 or TRBV12-4 and J usage is TRBJ2-3; D call uncertain. The CDR3 extends over 12 amino acids. Trimming shortened V by 5 bases and J by 2 bases, and 5 bases separated the two germline ends. CDR3 nucleotides: TGTGCCAGCAGTCCATTCACAGATACGCAGTATTTT. Translation gives CASSPFTDTQYF.

This clonotype was seen at least ten times. V usage is TRBV20-1 and J usage is TRBJ1-5; 7 bases match TRBD1. After removal of 7 bases from V and 3 bases from J, the junction contained 6 bases not matched to a gene. Germline V gene sequence: CDR1 DFQATT, CDR2 SNEGSKA (reference sequence). The CDR3 runs 13 residues. CDR3 bases: TGCAGTGGGGTGGGACAGACCAATCAGCCCCAGCATTTT. It codes for CSGVGQTNQPQHF.

This clonotype has more than one count but fewer than ten. The chain uses TRBV7-7 and TRBJ2-3; TRBD2 agrees at 7 bases. J was trimmed by 3 bases and V by 5 bases; bases with no gene match: 5. CDR3 length: 14 amino acids. CDR1 and CDR2 from the germline V gene are SSHAT and FNYEAQ (reference sequence). CDR3 loop: CASSQTSETDTQYF. CDR3 coding DNA: TGTGCCAGCAGCCAAACTAGCGAAACAGATACGCAGTATTTT. The full variable domain, completed using reference TRBV7-7 and TRBJ2-3, is GAGVSQSPRYKVTKRGQDVTLRCDPISSHATLYWYQQALGQGPEFLTYFNYEAQPDKSGLPSDRFSAERPEGSISTLTIQRTEQRDSAMYRCASSQTSETDTQYFGPGTRLTVL.

This clonotype was detected many times. The chain is built from TRBV20-1 and TRBJ1-5; 7 bases match TRBD1. The CDR3 spans 13 residues. After removal of 3 bases from V and 5 bases from J, the junction contained 4 bases not matched to a gene. The germline V gene encodes CDR1 DFQATT and CDR2 SNEGSKA (reference sequence). This CDR3 reads CSASKQGDQPQHF. The DNA for the CDR3 is TGCAGTGCTAGCAAGCAGGGGGATCAGCCCCAGCATTTT.

The table lists this clonotype with many counts. The genes are TRBV12-3 or TRBV12-4 and TRBJ2-1; TRBD2 aligns across 7 bases. The CDR3 runs 12 residues. V was clipped by 7 bases and J by 10 bases; unmatched bases: 7. The CDR3 bases are TGTGCCAGCATGGGGGGGAGTGGCGAGCAGTTCTTC. Its translation is CASMGGSGEQFF.

This clonotype was found many times. The rearrangement links TRBV4-2 to TRBJ2-1; D unclear. The V gene's germline CDR1 is LGHNA and CDR2 YNFKEQ. This CDR3 is built from 16 residues. Trimming left V 3 bases short and J 3 bases short, with 15 bases between. The chain's CDR3 is CASSQGNLRDYNEQFF. In DNA, the CDR3 is TGTGCCAGCAGCCAGGGGAACCTAAGGGACTACAATGAGCAGTTCTTC.

This clonotype ranks as medium-sized. V is TRBV7-3 and J is TRBJ2-5; D not certain. V lost 2 bases and J lost 4, with 8 bases in between. CDR3 length: 13 amino acids. The germline gives CDR1 SGHTA, CDR2 FQGTGA. CDR3 nucleotide sequence: TGTGCCAGCAGCTTATCCCCAGGAGAGACCCAGTACTTC. Its protein product is CASSLSPGETQYF. Looking up the rest from reference TRBV7-3 and TRBJ2-5 gives the full variable domain: GAGVSQTPSNKVTEKGKYVELRCDPISGHTALYWYRQSLGQGPEFLIYFQGTGAADDSGLPNDRFFAVRPEGSVSTLKIQRTERGDSAVYLCASSLSPGETQYFGPGTRLLVL.

The chain employs TRBV12-3 or TRBV12-4 and TRBJ1-1; TRBD1 might be the D (6 bases). V gave up 7 bases and J gave up 2 bases, with 11 bases separating them. The CDR3 covers 13 residues. The CDR3, as DNA: TGTGCCAGCACTCTACAGGGAAACACTGAAGCTTTCTTT. Its protein is CASTLQGNTEAFF.

This clonotype was counted many times. The chain combines TRBV28 with TRBJ2-7; no clear D. CDR1 is MDHEN, CDR2 SYDVKM, per germline. V lost 5 bases to trimming and J lost 1 base, with 9 bases between them. This CDR3 comprises 13 residues. CDR3 nucleotide sequence: TGTGCCAGCAGTCCCTTGTGGTCCTACGAGCAGTACTTC. This codes for CASSPLWSYEQYF.

This clonotype was recorded at least ten times. CDR3 nucleotides: TGTGCCAGCAGAACGGGACACTTGAACACTGAAGCTTTCTTT. The encoded protein is CASRTGHLNTEAFF. The chain recombines TRBV12-3 or TRBV12-4 with TRBJ1-1; a possible D gene is TRBD1 (6 bases). The CDR3 covers 14 residues. Trimming took off 6 bases at V and 0 bases at J, with 11 bases between the two ends.